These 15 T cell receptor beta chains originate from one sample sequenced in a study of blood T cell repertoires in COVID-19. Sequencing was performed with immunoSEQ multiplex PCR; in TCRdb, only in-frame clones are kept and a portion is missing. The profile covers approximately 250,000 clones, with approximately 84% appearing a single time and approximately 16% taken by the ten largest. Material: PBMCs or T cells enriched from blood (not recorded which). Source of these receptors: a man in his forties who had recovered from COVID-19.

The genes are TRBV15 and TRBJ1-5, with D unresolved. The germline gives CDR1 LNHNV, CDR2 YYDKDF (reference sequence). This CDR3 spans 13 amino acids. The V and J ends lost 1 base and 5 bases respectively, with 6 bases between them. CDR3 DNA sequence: TGTGCCACCAGCAGAGGGGCCGATCAGCCCCAGCATTTT. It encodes CATSRGADQPQHF.

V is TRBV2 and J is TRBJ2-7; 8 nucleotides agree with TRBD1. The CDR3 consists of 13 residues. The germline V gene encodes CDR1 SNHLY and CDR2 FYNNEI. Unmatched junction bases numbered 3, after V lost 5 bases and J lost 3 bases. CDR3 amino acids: CASSQGAGYEQYF. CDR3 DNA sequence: TGTGCCAGCAGTCAGGGGGCGGGCTACGAGCAGTACTTC.

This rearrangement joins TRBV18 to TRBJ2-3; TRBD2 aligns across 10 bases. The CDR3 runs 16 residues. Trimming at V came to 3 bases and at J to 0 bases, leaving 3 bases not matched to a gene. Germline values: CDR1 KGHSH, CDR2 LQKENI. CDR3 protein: CASSPGTSDSTDTQYF. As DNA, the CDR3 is TGTGCCAGCTCACCCGGGACTAGCGATAGCACAGATACGCAGTATTTT.

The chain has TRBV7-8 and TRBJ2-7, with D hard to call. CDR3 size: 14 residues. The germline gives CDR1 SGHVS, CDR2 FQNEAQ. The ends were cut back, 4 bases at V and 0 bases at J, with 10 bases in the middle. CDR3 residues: CASSSYSLSYEQYF. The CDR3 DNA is TGTGCCAGCAGCTCCTACTCGCTCTCCTACGAGCAGTACTTC. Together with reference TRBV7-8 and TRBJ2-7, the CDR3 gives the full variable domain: GAGVSQSPRYKVAKRGQDVALRCDPISGHVSLFWYQQALGQGPEFLTYFQNEAQLDKSGLPSDRFFAERPEGSVSTLKIQRTQQEDSAVYLCASSSYSLSYEQYFGPGTRLTVT.

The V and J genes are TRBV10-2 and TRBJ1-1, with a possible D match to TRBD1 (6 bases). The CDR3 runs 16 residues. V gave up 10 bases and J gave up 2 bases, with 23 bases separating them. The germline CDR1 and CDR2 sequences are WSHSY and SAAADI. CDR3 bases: TGCGCCACCCCGGACAGACCCAATTTCCCTAACACTGAAGCTTTCTTT. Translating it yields CATPDRPNFPNTEAFF.

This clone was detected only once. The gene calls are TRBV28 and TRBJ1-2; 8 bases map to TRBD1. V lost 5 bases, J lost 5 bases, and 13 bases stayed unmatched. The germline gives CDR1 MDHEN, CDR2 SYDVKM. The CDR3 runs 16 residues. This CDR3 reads CASSADRVGWLYGYTF. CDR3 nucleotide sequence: TGTGCCAGCAGTGCGGACAGGGTTGGTTGGTTATATGGCTACACCTTC.

This CDR3 reads CASGYGVRNTEAFF. The CDR3 DNA reads TGTGCTAGTGGTTATGGAGTACGCAACACTGAAGCTTTCTTT. The gene calls are TRBV12-5 and TRBJ1-1; D remains unclear. V was clipped by 4 bases and J by 2 bases, with 11 bases between them. This CDR3 comprises 14 residues. In germline, CDR1 is LGHNT, CDR2 FRNRAP.

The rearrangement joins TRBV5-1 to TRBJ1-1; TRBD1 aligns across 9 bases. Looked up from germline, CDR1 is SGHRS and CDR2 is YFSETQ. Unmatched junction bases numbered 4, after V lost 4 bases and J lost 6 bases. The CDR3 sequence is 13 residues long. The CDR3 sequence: CASSVRDRAEAFF. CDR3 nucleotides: TGCGCCAGCAGCGTTCGGGACAGGGCTGAAGCTTTCTTT.

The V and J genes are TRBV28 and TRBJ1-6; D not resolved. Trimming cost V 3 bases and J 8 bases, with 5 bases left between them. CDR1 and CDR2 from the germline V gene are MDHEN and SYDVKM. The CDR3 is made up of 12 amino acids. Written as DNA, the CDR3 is TGTGCCAGCAGTTTCGGGGATTCACCCCTCCACTTT. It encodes CASSFGDSPLHF. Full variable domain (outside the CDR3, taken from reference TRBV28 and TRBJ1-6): DVKVTQSSRYLVKRTGEKVFLECVQDMDHENMFWYRQDPGLGLRLIYFSYDVKMKEKGDIPEGYSVSREKKERFSLILESASTNQTSMYLCASSFGDSPLHFGNGTRLTVT.

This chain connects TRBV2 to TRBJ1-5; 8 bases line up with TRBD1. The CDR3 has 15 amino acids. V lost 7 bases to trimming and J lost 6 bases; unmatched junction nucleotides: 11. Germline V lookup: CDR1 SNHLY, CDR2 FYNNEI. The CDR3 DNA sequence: TGTGCCAGCAACGCAGACAGGGGAAGAACTCAGCCCCAGCATTTT. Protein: CASNADRGRTQPQHF.

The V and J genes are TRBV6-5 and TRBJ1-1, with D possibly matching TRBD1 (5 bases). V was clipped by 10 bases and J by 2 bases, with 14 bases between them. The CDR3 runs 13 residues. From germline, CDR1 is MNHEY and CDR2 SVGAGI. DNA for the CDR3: TGTGCCACCCAGGGCAAAACTAACACTGAAGCTTTCTTT. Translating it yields CATQGKTNTEAFF.

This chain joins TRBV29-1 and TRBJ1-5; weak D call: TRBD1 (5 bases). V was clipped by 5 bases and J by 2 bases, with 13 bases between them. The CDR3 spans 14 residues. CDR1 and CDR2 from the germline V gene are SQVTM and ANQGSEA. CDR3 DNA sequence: TGCAGCGTTACGTGGGGCTGGGGCAATCAGCCCCAGCATTTT. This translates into CSVTWGWGNQPQHF. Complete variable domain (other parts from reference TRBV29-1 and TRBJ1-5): SAVISQKPSRDICQRGTSLTIQCQVDSQVTMMFWYRQQPGQSLTLIATANQGSEATYESGFVIDKFPISRPNLTFSTLTVSNMSPEDSSIYLCSVTWGWGNQPQHFGDGTRLSIL.

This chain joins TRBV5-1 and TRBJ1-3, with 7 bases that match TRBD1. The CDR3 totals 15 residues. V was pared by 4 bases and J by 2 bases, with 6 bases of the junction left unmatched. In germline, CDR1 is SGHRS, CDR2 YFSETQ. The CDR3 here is CASSVQGTPGNTIYF. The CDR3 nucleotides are TGCGCCAGCAGCGTACAGGGGACCCCTGGAAACACCATATATTTT. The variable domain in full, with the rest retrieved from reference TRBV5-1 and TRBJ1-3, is KAGVTQTPRYLIKTRGQQVTLSCSPISGHRSVSWYQQTPGQGLQFLFEYFSETQRNKGNFPGRFSGRQFSNSRSEMNVSTLELGDSALYLCASSVQGTPGNTIYFGEGSWLTVV.

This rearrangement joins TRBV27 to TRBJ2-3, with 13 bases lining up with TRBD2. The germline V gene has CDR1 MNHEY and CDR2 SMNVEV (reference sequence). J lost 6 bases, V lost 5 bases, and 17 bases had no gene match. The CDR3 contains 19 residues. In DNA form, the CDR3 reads TGTGCCAGCAGTCTACCCCGCCCCACCGGGACTAGCGGGGTGGATACGCAGTATTTT. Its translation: CASSLPRPTGTSGVDTQYF.

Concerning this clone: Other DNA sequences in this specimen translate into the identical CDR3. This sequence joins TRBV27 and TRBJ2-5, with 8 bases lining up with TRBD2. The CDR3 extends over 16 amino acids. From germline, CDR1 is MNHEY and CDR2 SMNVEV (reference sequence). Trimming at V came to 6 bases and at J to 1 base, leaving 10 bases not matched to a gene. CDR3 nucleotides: TGTGCCAGCAGCGAGGGGCTAGCGGGCCTCCAAGAGACCCAGTACTTC. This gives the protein CASSEGLAGLQETQYF.